Following are 6 T cell receptor beta chains from one sample sequenced in a study of control samples from healthy donors and cancer patients. The table came from immunoSEQ multiplex PCR; TCRdb's copy has only in-frame clones and leaves some out. The sample holds approximately 93,000 clones, about 89% seen once. Sequencing input: PBMCs. The receptors originated from a woman in her forties or fifties with colorectal cancer.

The rearrangement joins TRBV10-3 to TRBJ1-5; D gene ambiguous. The CDR3 is made up of 16 amino acids. Germline CDR1 ENHRY, CDR2 SYGVKD. V lost 0 bases, J lost 1 base, and 10 bases lay in between. In DNA, the CDR3 is TGTGCCATCAGTGAGTCTGGTAGGTTGAGCAATCAGCCCCAGCATTTT. It translates to CAISESGRLSNQPQHF.

V and J are TRBV3-1 (or the pseudogene TRBV3-2) and TRBJ2-3, with D possibly matching TRBD2 (7 bases). Germline values: CDR1 LGHDT, CDR2 YNNKEL (reference sequence). V gave up 3 bases and J gave up 1 base, with 17 bases separating them. The CDR3 is 17 amino acids. The CDR3 here is CASSHRRGGAGTDTQYF. The CDR3 region has the DNA TGTGCCAGCAGCCACCGGAGGGGGGGGGCGGGCACAGATACGCAGTATTTT.

This chain joins TRBV7-3 and TRBJ2-6, with TRBD2 matching 8 bases. Unmatched junction bases numbered 2, after V lost 5 bases and J lost 2 bases. There are 15 residues in the CDR3. Per germline, CDR1 SGHTA and CDR2 FQGTGA. The CDR3 region is CASSPGGAGANVLTF. The DNA of the CDR3 is TGTGCCAGCAGCCCGGGGGGGGCTGGGGCCAACGTCCTGACTTTC. Combining the CDR3 with reference TRBV7-3 and TRBJ2-6 gives the whole variable domain GAGVSQTPSNKVTEKGKYVELRCDPISGHTALYWYRQSLGQGPEFLIYFQGTGAADDSGLPNDRFFAVRPEGSVSTLKIQRTERGDSAVYLCASSPGGAGANVLTFGAGSRLTVL.

The chain recombines TRBV5-1 with TRBJ2-2, with 7 bases that match TRBD2. The CDR3 extends over 16 amino acids. CDR1 and CDR2 from the germline V gene are SGHRS and YFSETQ. The V gene end was trimmed by 4 bases and the J gene end by 6 bases; junction bases not matched to a gene: 12. CDR3 amino acids: CASSPVAGTTAGELFF. CDR3 DNA: TGCGCCAGCAGCCCCGTTGCCGGGACTACTGCCGGGGAGCTGTTTTTT.

Only one count was recorded for this clone. The rearrangement links TRBV18 to TRBJ2-3; 7 bases are shared with TRBD2. This CDR3 is built from 14 residues. With V trimmed by 2 bases and J by 3 bases, 2 bases remained unmatched. Germline V gene lookup returns CDR1 KGHSH and CDR2 LQKENI. The CDR3 loop reads CASSPGLGTDTQYF. Written as DNA, the CDR3 is TGTGCCAGCTCACCAGGACTAGGTACAGATACGCAGTATTTT.

On this clone itself: The junction shows a germline mismatch at one end, possibly a read error. The chain has TRBV6-1 and TRBJ1-2; D remains unclear. Germline V gene data show CDR1 as MNHNS and CDR2 as SASEGT. CDR3 length: 14 amino acids. CDR3 protein: CASSELNERWIIRF. In nucleotides, the CDR3 is TGTGCCAGCAGTGAATTGAATGAGCGGTGGATTATCAGGTTC.